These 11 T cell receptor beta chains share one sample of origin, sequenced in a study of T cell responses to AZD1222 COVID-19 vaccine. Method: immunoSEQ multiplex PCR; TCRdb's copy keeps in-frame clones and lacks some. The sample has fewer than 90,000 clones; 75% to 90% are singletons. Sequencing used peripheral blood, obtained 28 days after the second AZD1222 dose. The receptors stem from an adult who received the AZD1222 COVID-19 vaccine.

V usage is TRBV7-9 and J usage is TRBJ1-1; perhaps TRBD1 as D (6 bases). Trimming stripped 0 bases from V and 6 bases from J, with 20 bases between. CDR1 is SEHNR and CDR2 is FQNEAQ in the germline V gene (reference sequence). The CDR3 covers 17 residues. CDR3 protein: CASSLAGTGLSSAEAFF. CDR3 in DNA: TGTGCCAGCAGCTTAGCGGGAACAGGGCTTAGTAGCGCTGAAGCTTTCTTT.

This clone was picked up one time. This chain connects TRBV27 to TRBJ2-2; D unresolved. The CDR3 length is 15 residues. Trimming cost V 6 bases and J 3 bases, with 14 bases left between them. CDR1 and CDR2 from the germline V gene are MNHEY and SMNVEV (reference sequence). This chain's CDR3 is CASSRTQRDTGELFF. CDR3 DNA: TGTGCCAGCAGCCGTACTCAGAGAGACACCGGGGAGCTGTTTTTT.

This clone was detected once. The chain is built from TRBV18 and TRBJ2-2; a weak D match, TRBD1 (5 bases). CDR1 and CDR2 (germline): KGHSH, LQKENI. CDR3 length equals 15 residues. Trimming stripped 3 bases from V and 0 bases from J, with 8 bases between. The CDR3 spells CASSPAGTNTGELFF. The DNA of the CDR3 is TGTGCCAGCTCACCGGCAGGGACGAACACCGGGGAGCTGTTTTTT.

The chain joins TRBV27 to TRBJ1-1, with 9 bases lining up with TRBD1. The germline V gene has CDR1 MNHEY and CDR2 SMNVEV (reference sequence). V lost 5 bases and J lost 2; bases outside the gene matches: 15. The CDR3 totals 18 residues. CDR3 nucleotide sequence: TGTGCCAGCAGTCCCTGGGGTGGGGACAGGGTATCCAACACTGAAGCTTTCTTT. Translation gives CASSPWGGDRVSNTEAFF.

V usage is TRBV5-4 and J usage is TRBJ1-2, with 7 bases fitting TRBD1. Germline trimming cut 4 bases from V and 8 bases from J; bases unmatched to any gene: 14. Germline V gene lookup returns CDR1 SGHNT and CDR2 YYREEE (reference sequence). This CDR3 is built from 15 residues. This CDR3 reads CASSGTAASLGGYTF. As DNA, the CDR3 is TGTGCCAGCAGCGGGACAGCCGCCAGCTTGGGGGGCTACACCTTC.

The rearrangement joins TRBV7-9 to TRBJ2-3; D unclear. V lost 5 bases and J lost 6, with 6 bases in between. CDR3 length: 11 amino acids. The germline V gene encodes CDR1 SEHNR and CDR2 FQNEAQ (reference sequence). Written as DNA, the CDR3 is TGTGCCAGCAGCCCACCGGATACGCAGTATTTT. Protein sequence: CASSPPDTQYF.

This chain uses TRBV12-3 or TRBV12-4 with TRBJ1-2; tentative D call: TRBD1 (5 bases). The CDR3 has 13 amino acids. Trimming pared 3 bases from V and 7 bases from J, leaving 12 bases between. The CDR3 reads CASSLGREAGYTF. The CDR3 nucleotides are TGTGCCAGCAGTTTGGGCAGGGAGGCTGGCTACACCTTC.

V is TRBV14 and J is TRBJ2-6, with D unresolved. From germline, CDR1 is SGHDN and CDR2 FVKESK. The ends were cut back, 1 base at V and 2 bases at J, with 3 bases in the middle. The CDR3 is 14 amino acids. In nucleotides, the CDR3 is TGTGCCAGCAGCCAAGCCACTGGGGCCAACGTCCTGACTTTC. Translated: CASSQATGANVLTF.

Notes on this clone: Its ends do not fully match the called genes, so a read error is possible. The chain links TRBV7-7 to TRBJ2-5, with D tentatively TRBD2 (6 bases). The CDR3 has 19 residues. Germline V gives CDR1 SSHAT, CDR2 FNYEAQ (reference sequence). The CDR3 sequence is CASSLSYARLEGNQETQYF. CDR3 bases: TGTGCTAGCAGCTTATCGTACGCCCGCTTGGAGGGCAACCAAGAGACCCAGTACTTC.

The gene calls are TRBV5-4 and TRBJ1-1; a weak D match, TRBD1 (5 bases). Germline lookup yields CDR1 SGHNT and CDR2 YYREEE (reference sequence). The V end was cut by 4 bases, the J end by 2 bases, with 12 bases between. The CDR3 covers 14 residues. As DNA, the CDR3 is TGTGCCAGCAGCCGACAGAGAGATAACACTGAAGCTTTCTTT. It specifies CASSRQRDNTEAFF.

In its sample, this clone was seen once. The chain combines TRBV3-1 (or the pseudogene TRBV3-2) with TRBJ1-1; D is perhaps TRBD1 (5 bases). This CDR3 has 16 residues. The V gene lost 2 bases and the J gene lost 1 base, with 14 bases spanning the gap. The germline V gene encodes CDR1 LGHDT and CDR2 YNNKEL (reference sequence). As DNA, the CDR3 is TGTGCCAGCAGCCAACGGGACGGAAAAGAGAACACTGAAGCTTTCTTT. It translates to CASSQRDGKENTEAFF.